A single sample is the source of the 20 T cell receptor beta chains below, sequenced in a study of blood T cell repertoires in COVID-19. Method: immunoSEQ multiplex PCR; TCRdb's copy keeps in-frame clones and lacks some. The table has about 84,000 clones, around 80% seen once; the top ten hold approximately 37%. Source material: peripheral blood. The receptor set was obtained from a man older than 75 with active or convalescent COVID-19.

V is TRBV7-2 and J is TRBJ2-7; D perhaps matches TRBD2 (5 bases). Trimming took off 5 bases at V and 2 bases at J, with 16 bases between the two ends. In germline, CDR1 is SGHTA, CDR2 FQGNSA. The CDR3 spans 15 residues. The CDR3 bases are TGTGCCAGCAGCCCCAATGGACGGGGAGCCTACGAGCAGTACTTC. Amino acids: CASSPNGRGAYEQYF.

The rearrangement uses TRBV19 and TRBJ1-3, with 10 bases fitting TRBD1. V shed 6 bases and J 3 bases; nucleotides not matched to a gene: 5. The CDR3 spans 15 residues. The germline V gene has CDR1 LNHDA and CDR2 SQIVND (reference sequence). CDR3 loop: CASSSGQGNGNTIYF. The CDR3 DNA reads as TGTGCCAGTAGCTCGGGACAGGGGAATGGAAACACCATATATTTT.

V usage is TRBV7-7 and J usage is TRBJ2-3, with 10 bases fitting TRBD1. The junction had 5 bases not matched to a gene; V was cut back by 5 bases and J by 6 bases. Germline-derived CDR1 and CDR2 are SSHAT and FNYEAQ (reference sequence). The CDR3 consists of 14 residues. Here the CDR3 reads CASSPGQGSDTQYF. The DNA for the CDR3 is TGTGCCAGCAGCCCGGGACAGGGGTCGGATACGCAGTATTTT.

The chain links TRBV4-1 to TRBJ1-2; D possibly corresponds to TRBD1 (5 bases). V was shortened by 4 bases and J by 0 bases, with 9 bases between the two germline ends. Per the germline V gene, CDR1 is MGHRA and CDR2 is YSYEKL. The CDR3 has 14 residues. CDR3 residues: CASSRQFSNYGYTF. CDR3 DNA sequence: TGCGCCAGCAGCCGACAGTTCTCTAACTATGGCTACACCTTC.

This clone was counted a single time. The chain has TRBV30 and TRBJ2-7; TRBD1 matches 10 bases. CDR3 length equals 15 residues. The trim removed 3 bases at V and 6 bases at J, leaving 11 bases unmatched. Germline-derived CDR1 and CDR2 are GTSNPN and SVGIG (reference sequence). The CDR3 region has the DNA TGTGCCTGGAGCATTACCGGGACAGGGGACCGCGAGCAGTACTTC. Amino acids: CAWSITGTGDREQYF.

This clone was found once. The V gene is TRBV7-3, the J gene TRBJ1-1; 8 positions agree with TRBD1. This CDR3 is built from 16 residues. Germline loops: CDR1 SGHTA, CDR2 FQGTGA. V gave up 5 bases and J gave up 4 bases; unmatched junction bases: 12. CDR3 sequence (DNA): TGTGCCAGCAGCCCCAATGGACAGGGTACGGGCACTGAAGCTTTCTTT. Its translation is CASSPNGQGTGTEAFF.

The V gene is TRBV2, the J gene TRBJ1-2, with D possibly being TRBD1 (6 bases). Looked up from germline, CDR1 is SNHLY and CDR2 is FYNNEI. This CDR3 is 16 amino acids long. Between the trimmed V and J ends, which lost 5 bases and 0 bases, there was a span of 16 bases. This CDR3 is CASSPQGQPPNYGYTF. In DNA form, the CDR3 reads TGTGCCAGCAGTCCCCAAGGACAGCCACCTAACTATGGCTACACCTTC.

The J gene is TRBJ1-5, the V gene TRBV5-4, with D perhaps TRBD1 (5 bases). Trimming took off 3 bases at V and 2 bases at J, with 12 bases between the two ends. The germline V gene encodes CDR1 SGHNT and CDR2 YYREEE (reference sequence). CDR3 length: 15 residues. The CDR3 DNA sequence: TGTGCCAGCAGCTCGGACAAGGACGGCAATCAGCCCCAGCATTTT. This translates into CASSSDKDGNQPQHF.

The rearrangement uses TRBV7-8 and TRBJ2-2; weak D call: TRBD2 (6 bases). Trimming took 8 bases from V and 1 from J, leaving 14 bases between them. Germline lookup yields CDR1 SGHVS and CDR2 FQNEAQ. The CDR3 is made up of 15 amino acids. The DNA of the CDR3 is TGTGCCAGCTCCAGGAGGGTAATGAACACCGGGGAGCTGTTTTTT. Its translation is CASSRRVMNTGELFF.

The genes are TRBV5-1 and TRBJ1-5; 7 positions match TRBD1. Germline CDR1 is SGHRS and CDR2 is YFSETQ. The CDR3 consists of 15 residues. The junction had 2 bases not matched to a gene; V was cut back by 1 base and J by 1 base. The CDR3 nucleotides read TGCGCCAGCAGCTTGTCGGGACAGAGCAATCAGCCCCAGCATTTT. This sequence encodes CASSLSGQSNQPQHF.

The sample holds one count of this clone. V usage is TRBV5-1 and J usage is TRBJ2-3, with a tentative D call TRBD2 (5 bases). Trimming stripped 6 bases from V and 2 bases from J, with 16 bases between. Germline CDR1 SGHRS, CDR2 YFSETQ. The CDR3 extends over 15 amino acids. The CDR3 DNA is TGCGCCAGCACCCCCGGGGTTGGCAACACAGATACGCAGTATTTT. This gives the protein CASTPGVGNTDTQYF.

J is TRBJ1-5 and V is TRBV2; 8 nucleotides agree with TRBD1. Germline V gives CDR1 SNHLY, CDR2 FYNNEI. Trimming at V came to 5 bases and at J to 3 bases, leaving 3 bases not matched to a gene. This CDR3 spans 14 amino acids. The CDR3 reads CASSWTGTNQPQHF. As DNA, the CDR3 is TGTGCCAGCAGTTGGACAGGGACCAATCAGCCCCAGCATTTT.

CDR3 in amino acids: CASSLGGTGNNEQFF. CDR3 nucleotides: TGTGCCAGCAGTTTAGGCGGGACTGGAAATAATGAGCAGTTCTTC. This chain connects TRBV28 to TRBJ2-1; a weak D match, TRBD2 (6 bases). V shed 2 bases and J shed 7 bases, with 15 bases lying between them. Germline CDR1 MDHEN, CDR2 SYDVKM. The CDR3 runs to 15 residues.

V gene TRBV28 combines with J gene TRBJ2-7, with 12 bases aligning to TRBD2. V lost 10 bases and J lost 6; bases outside the gene matches: 4. Germline CDR1 reads MDHEN; CDR2 reads SYDVKM. The CDR3 runs 12 residues. The CDR3 DNA is TGTGCCATGACTAGCGGGAGAGGCGAGCAGTACTTC. Its protein is CAMTSGRGEQYF. The whole variable domain, filled in from reference TRBV28 and TRBJ2-7, reads DVKVTQSSRYLVKRTGEKVFLECVQDMDHENMFWYRQDPGLGLRLIYFSYDVKMKEKGDIPEGYSVSREKKERFSLILESASTNQTSMYLCAMTSGRGEQYFGPGTRLTVT.

The V gene is TRBV7-9, the J gene TRBJ2-1; 12 bases line up with TRBD2. Germline lookup yields CDR1 SEHNR and CDR2 FQNEAQ (reference sequence). The CDR3 has 15 amino acids. After removal of 5 bases from V and 9 bases from J, the junction contained 8 bases not matched to a gene. This CDR3 reads CASSPRLAGDGEQFF. CDR3 sequence (DNA): TGTGCCAGCAGCCCACGACTAGCGGGAGATGGTGAGCAGTTCTTC.

This CDR3 reads CASSLGDRSYGYTF. The CDR3 DNA reads TGTGCCAGCAGCTTGGGGGACAGGTCCTATGGCTACACCTTC. The chain uses TRBV5-4 and TRBJ1-2, with 8 bases matching TRBD1. CDR1 SGHNT and CDR2 YYREEE come from the germline V gene (reference sequence). The CDR3 loop spans 14 amino acids. Trimming at V came to 0 bases and at J to 4 bases, leaving 2 bases not matched to a gene.

The chain combines TRBV29-1 with TRBJ1-1, with D uncertain. Trimming took off 6 bases at V and 0 bases at J, with 8 bases between the two ends. The length of the CDR3 is 12 residues. CDR1 and CDR2 (germline): SQVTM, ANQGSEA. CDR3: CSVPGMNTEAFF. The CDR3 region has the DNA TGCAGCGTCCCGGGGATGAACACTGAAGCTTTCTTT.

The chain carries TRBV18 and TRBJ1-1; D is uncertain. V was pared by 3 bases and J by 1 base, with 9 bases between. The CDR3 runs 14 residues. CDR1 KGHSH and CDR2 LQKENI come from the germline V gene. CDR3 DNA sequence: TGTGCCAGCTCACCTATCGTCTCGAACACTGAAGCTTTCTTT. Translated, it gives CASSPIVSNTEAFF.

The chain couples TRBV6-6 to TRBJ2-1; 8 bases are shared with TRBD2. This CDR3 has 16 residues. J lost 9 bases, V lost 5 bases, and 15 bases had no gene match. Germline V gives CDR1 MNHNY, CDR2 SVGAGI (reference sequence). Here the CDR3 reads CASSVAGGLLLGEQFF. The CDR3 DNA is TGTGCCAGCAGTGTCGCGGGGGGACTCCTATTGGGTGAGCAGTTCTTC.

This chain joins TRBV11-2 and TRBJ2-7, with no clear D. The CDR3 contains 12 residues. V was clipped by 3 bases and J by 1 base, with 4 bases between them. Germline CDR1 is SGHAT and CDR2 is FQNNGV. CDR3 DNA: TGTGCCAGCAGCTTCCTATCCTACGAGCAGTACTTC. It encodes CASSFLSYEQYF.